The entry below describes one TCR beta chain. Its antigen is still unknown. The data stem from a study of T cell responses to AZD1222 COVID-19 vaccine. Sequencing was performed with immunoSEQ multiplex PCR; in TCRdb, only in-frame clones are kept and a portion is missing. The data show around 120,000 clones, with over 85% seen just once and 2% to 2.5% held by the top ten. The germline V and J ends were trimmed by 4 bases and 4 bases, with 18 bases remaining between them. The length of the CDR3 is 15 residues. Germline V lookup: CDR1 SGHRS, CDR2 YFSETQ. Notes on the study in general: Just six AZD1222 recipients tested seropositive at baseline. White British ancestry dominated among donors, who included more females, and clonal diversity was possibly underestimated. Elevations in Spike-specific TCR breadth and depth followed administration of two AZD1222 doses. Epitopes outside B.1.351 and B.1.1.7 mutated regions reportedly drew nearly half of spike TCRs.

This receptor was obtained from an adult in good health. This material consisted of peripheral blood, taken on day 0 of AZD1222 vaccination. The gene calls are TRBV5-1 and TRBJ2-7, with D perhaps TRBD2 (6 bases). The CDR3 coding sequence is TGCGCCAGCAGCCACGACTGGAAGCGGGCGTACGAGCAGTACTTC. It specifies CASSHDWKRAYEQYF.